The rows below give T cell receptor beta chains drawn from one sample of a study of blood T cell repertoires in COVID-19. TCRdb's table, derived via immunoSEQ multiplex PCR, lists solely in-frame clones and lacks some. The repertoire includes 250,000 to 350,000 clones, roughly 88% of them detected once, and roughly 0.87% sits in the top ten. What was sequenced was peripheral blood. The receptors shown here come from a human donor with COVID-19, enrolled during active disease. The donor label of this sample is uncertain. Each CDR3 is given with its conserved first and last residue.

v_call cdr3_aa
TRBV30 CAWEQGPGYTF
TRBV6-1 CASSEAGTVVSGELFF
TRBV30 CAWSRARASEQYF
TRBV9 CASTSGPSPDNEQFF
TRBV1 CTSSHRVAYEQYF
TRBV5-6 CASSFPLATHEQYF
TRBV2 CASSEGPYTEAFF
TRBV19 CASSPSATGRNEKLFF
TRBV6-2/TRBV6-3 CASSYLASGLYF
TRBV3-1/TRBV3-2 CASSQDVPSATYNSPLHF
TRBV30 CAGSLAGGSYGYTF
TRBV11-1 CASSLGGEAFF
TRBV14 CASSRDMNTEAFF
TRBV5-1 CASSLEGRGTDTQYF
TRBV6-1 CASSESGEARVHPEAFF
TRBV9 CASSAGQGNYGYTF
TRBV19 CASSIGNRETQYF
TRBV5-1 CASSLTGTIPYEQYF
TRBV7-2 CASSLEGQGAHFGTEAFF
TRBV28 CASSPGVGWQYF
TRBV11-2 CASSPRETQYF
TRBV30 CAWSGGLAGTGELFF